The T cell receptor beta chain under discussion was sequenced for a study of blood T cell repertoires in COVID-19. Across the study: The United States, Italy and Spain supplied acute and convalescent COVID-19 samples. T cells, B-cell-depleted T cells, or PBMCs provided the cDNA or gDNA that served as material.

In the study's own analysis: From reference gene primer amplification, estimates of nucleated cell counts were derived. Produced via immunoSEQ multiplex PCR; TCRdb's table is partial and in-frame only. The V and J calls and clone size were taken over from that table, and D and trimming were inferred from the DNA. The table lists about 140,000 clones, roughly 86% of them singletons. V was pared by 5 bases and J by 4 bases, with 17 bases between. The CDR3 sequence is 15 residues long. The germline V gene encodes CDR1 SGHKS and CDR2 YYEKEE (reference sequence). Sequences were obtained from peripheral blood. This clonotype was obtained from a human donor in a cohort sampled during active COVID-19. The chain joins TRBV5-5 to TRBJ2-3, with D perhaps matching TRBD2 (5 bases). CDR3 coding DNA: TGTGCCAGCAGTCCCCCGAGGGTAAGCGCAGATACGCAGTATTTT. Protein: CASSPPRVSADTQYF.